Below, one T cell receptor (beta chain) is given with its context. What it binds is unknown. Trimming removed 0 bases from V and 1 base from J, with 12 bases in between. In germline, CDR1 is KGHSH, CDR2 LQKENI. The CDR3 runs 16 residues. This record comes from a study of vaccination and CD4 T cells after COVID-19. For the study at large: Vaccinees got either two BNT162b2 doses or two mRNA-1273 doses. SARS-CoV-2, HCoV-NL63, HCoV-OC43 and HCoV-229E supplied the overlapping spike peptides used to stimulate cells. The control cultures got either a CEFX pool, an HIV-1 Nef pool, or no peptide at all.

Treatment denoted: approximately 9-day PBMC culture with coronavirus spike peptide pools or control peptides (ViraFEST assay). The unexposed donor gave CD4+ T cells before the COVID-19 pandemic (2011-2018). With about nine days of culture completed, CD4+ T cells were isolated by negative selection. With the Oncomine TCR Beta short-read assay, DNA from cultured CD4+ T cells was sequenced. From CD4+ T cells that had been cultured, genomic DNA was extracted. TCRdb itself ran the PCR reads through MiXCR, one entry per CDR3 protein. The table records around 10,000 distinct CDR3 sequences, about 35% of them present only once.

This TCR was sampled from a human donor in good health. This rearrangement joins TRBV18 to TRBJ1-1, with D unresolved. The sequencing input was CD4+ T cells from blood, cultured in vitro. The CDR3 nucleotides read TGTGCCAGCTCACCACCGGGGTCCCTTTCGAACACTGAAGCTTTCTTT. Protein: CASSPPGSLSNTEAFF.